This TCR beta chain was sequenced during a study of T cell responses to AZD1222 COVID-19 vaccine. V lost 8 bases, J lost 6 bases, and 10 bases lay in between. The CDR3 is made up of 12 amino acids. Germline V gene data show CDR1 as SGHNT and CDR2 as YENEEA. Data came from immunoSEQ multiplex PCR; TCRdb stores just in-frame clones and leaves some out. The sample carries 100,000 or so clones, roughly nine tenths recorded once. The clonotype originates from an adult who received the AZD1222 COVID-19 vaccine. The rearrangement joins TRBV11-3 to TRBJ2-2; D may match TRBD1 or TRBD2 (5 bases each). The sample in question was peripheral blood, obtained 28 days after the second AZD1222 dose. CDR3 region: CASGTPSGELFF. In DNA form, the CDR3 reads TGTGCCAGCGGGACCCCATCCGGGGAGCTGTTTTTT.